These T cell receptor beta chains were read from a single sample in a study of early T cells in non-severe SARS-CoV-2 infection. TCRdb re-called the 5' RACE reads through MiXCR, storing one row per CDR3 protein. The sample records tens of thousands of distinct CDR3 sequences, 13% being singletons. Sequencing was done on a sample of whole blood. The receptor set was obtained from an adult who was a healthcare worker with PCR-confirmed SARS-CoV-2 infection or an uninfected control (not recorded which). Both conserved end residues are part of each CDR3. D genes are given only for firm matches. Only some rows state a clone size, as once, few, many or a class for expanded clones.

j_call v_call clone_size d_call cdr3_nt cdr3_aa
TRBJ1-6 TRBV12-3/TRBV12-4 many . TGTGCCAGCAGTCAGGGACGGCTAAATTCACCCCTCCACTTT CASSQGRLNSPLHF
TRBJ2-2 TRBV2 many TRBD2 TGTGCCAGCAGAGCCCCAGGGACTAGCAAGCGCCCCGGGGAGCTGTTTTTT CASRAPGTSKRPGELFF
TRBJ2-7 TRBV19 many TRBD1 TGTGCCAGTAGTACGGCCCCAGGACAGGGCGACTACGAGCAGTACTTC CASSTAPGQGDYEQYF
TRBJ2-1 TRBV29-1 many . TGCAGCGTTGAAAGGGACTACAATGAGCAGTTCTTC CSVERDYNEQFF
TRBJ2-5 TRBV7-9 . . TGTGCCAGCAGCTTACTCCCGCAAGAGACCCAGTACTTC CASSLLPQETQYF
TRBJ1-4 TRBV6-5 . . TGTGCCAGCAGTTACTTAGGGAGTAATGAAAAACTGTTTTTT CASSYLGSNEKLFF
TRBJ2-7 TRBV14 . . TGTGCCAGCAGCCCTTGGACGGTCCGGGGCGAGCAGTACTTC CASSPWTVRGEQYF
TRBJ2-3 TRBV29-1 many TRBD2 TGCAGCGTTGAAGGGACTAGCATCGCGGGGGATACGCAGTATTTT CSVEGTSIAGDTQYF
TRBJ2-5 TRBV5-6 . . TGTGCCAGCAGCTCCCTGGTGGACATCGTACAAGAGACCCAGTACTTC CASSSLVDIVQETQYF
TRBJ1-1 TRBV7-2 . . TGTGCCAGCAGCCCCCAGGGATGGAGCACTGAAGCTTTCTTT CASSPQGWSTEAFF
TRBJ2-2 TRBV20-1 . . TGCAGTGCTACTCCTCATGGGTTTGCTAACACCGGGGAGCTGTTTTTT CSATPHGFANTGELFF
TRBJ2-4 TRBV5-1 many . TGCGCCAGCAGCTTGGATCCGGCAGCTTCCAAAAACATTCAGTACTTC CASSLDPAASKNIQYF
TRBJ2-7 TRBV29-1 few TRBD2 TGCAGAGTTGGAGGGCGGGGGGCCTCCTACGAGCAGTACTTC CRVGGRGASYEQYF
TRBJ1-2 TRBV20-1 few . TGCAGTGCCGCAGAGGCCCCGAACTATGGCTACACCTTC CSAAEAPNYGYTF
TRBJ2-3 TRBV11-3 . . TGTGCCAGCGGGGACATACGCACAGATACGCAGTATTTT CASGDIRTDTQYF
TRBJ1-1 TRBV18 many TRBD1 TGTGCCAGCTCACCGCAGACAGGGGGCGCGGGTGCTGAAGCTTTCTTT CASSPQTGGAGAEAFF
TRBJ2-5 TRBV13 once . TGTGCCAGCAGCGGACCGGACAATCAAGAGACCCAGTACTTC CASSGPDNQETQYF
TRBJ2-7 TRBV6-5 many . TGTGCCAGCAGCCAGGGTTTGACCTACGAGCAGTACTTC CASSQGLTYEQYF
TRBJ1-5 TRBV19 few . TGTGCCAGTAGTATAACTCCTGGACCTCTCCAGCATTTT CASSITPGPLQHF
TRBJ2-1 TRBV3-1 many . TGTGCCAGCAGCCAGATGCACAATGAGCAGTTCTTC CASSQMHNEQFF
TRBJ2-7 TRBV7-9 many TRBD2 TGTGCCAGCAGCTCCCCCTTCGAACGGGGGGACTACGAGCAGTACTTC CASSSPFERGDYEQYF
TRBJ1-4 TRBV19 . TRBD1 TGTGCCAGTAGTCCCGGGACAGCACCAACTAATGAAAAACTGTTTTTT CASSPGTAPTNEKLFF
TRBJ1-4 TRBV19 . . TGTGCCAGTAGTACTGGACAGCTTAATGAAAAACTGTTTTTT CASSTGQLNEKLFF
TRBJ2-7 TRBV27 many TRBD2 TGTGCCAGCAGTTTGCTAGCGGGGGTCAACGAGCAGTACTTC CASSLLAGVNEQYF
TRBJ2-5 TRBV28 . . TGTGCCAGCATACAATCCGGGACCCAAGAGACCCAGTACTTC CASIQSGTQETQYF
TRBJ1-5 TRBV7-6 . TRBD1 TGTGCCAGCAGCCCCAGGACAGGGGGCGGTAATCAGCCCCAGCATTTT CASSPRTGGGNQPQHF
TRBJ2-3 TRBV6-2/TRBV6-3 . TRBD1 TGTGCCAGCACCCACAGGGGGATAGGAGATACGCAGTATTTT CASTHRGIGDTQYF
TRBJ2-7 TRBV7-2 many TRBD1 TGTGCCAGCAGCCCCACCAGGGGGCGAGAGCAGTACTTC CASSPTRGREQYF
TRBJ1-1 TRBV29-1 many . TGCAGTTCATCCTACACCGGCGGCACTGAAGCTTTCTTT CSSSYTGGTEAFF
TRBJ2-7 TRBV9 . TRBD1 TGTGCCAGCAGCGGTCAGGGGGACGAGCAGTACTTC CASSGQGDEQYF
TRBJ2-5 TRBV10-3 . . TGTGCCATCAGTGATACGAGGGGGACCCAAGAGACCCAGTACTTC CAISDTRGTQETQYF
TRBJ2-3 TRBV7-9 . . TGTGCCAGCAGCCCCTCCGGGACGCCCGTCGGGGGAGATACGCAGTATTTT CASSPSGTPVGGDTQYF
TRBJ1-1 TRBV6-5 . . TGTGCCAGCAGTTACTCACAGGCCTCCAGGGCTTTCTTT CASSYSQASRAFF
TRBJ2-5 TRBV2 . . TGTGCCAGCTGGGGCAGGGCGAACCAAGAGACCCAGTACTTC CASWGRANQETQYF
TRBJ2-1 TRBV29-1 few TRBD1 TGCAGCGGCGTGACAGGGATCGTTTCTTACAATGAGCAGTTCTTC CSGVTGIVSYNEQFF
TRBJ1-4 TRBV7-9 once . TGTGCCAGCACCGGGGCGAATGAAAAACTGTTTTTT CASTGANEKLFF
TRBJ2-3 TRBV6-4 . TRBD1 TGTGCCAGCAGTGCCCCTAACAGGGGGCCAGGGGATACGCAGTATTTT CASSAPNRGPGDTQYF
TRBJ2-5 TRBV19 many . TGTGCCAGTAGTAAGAGTAATCAAGAGACCCAGTACTTC CASSKSNQETQYF
TRBJ2-7 TRBV12-3/TRBV12-4 many TRBD1 TGTGCCAGCAGTGCCCGGGACAGGGGTTACGAGCAGTACTTC CASSARDRGYEQYF
TRBJ2-7 TRBV28 many . TGTGCCAGCAGTTTAAGGACCTCGGCGCAGTACTTC CASSLRTSAQYF
TRBJ2-3 TRBV20-1 once . TGCAGTGTCACAGGGTTGTCAGATACGCAGTATTTT CSVTGLSDTQYF
TRBJ2-5 TRBV3-1 many . TGTGCCAGCAACCCCGGGACTTTTCAAGAGACCCAGTACTTC CASNPGTFQETQYF
TRBJ2-1 TRBV24-1 many TRBD2 TGTGCCACCAGTGATTCCCTAGCGGGGGCTGACAATGAGCAGTTCTTC CATSDSLAGADNEQFF
TRBJ2-1 TRBV4-3 few TRBD2 TGCGCCAGCAGCCGGTACGGGGGGGAGAATGAGCAGTTCTTC CASSRYGGENEQFF
TRBJ2-7 TRBV12-3/TRBV12-4 many . TGTGCCAGCAGTTTGCAGGGCGGGTACGAGCAGTACTTC CASSLQGGYEQYF
TRBJ2-1 TRBV7-8 many TRBD2 TGTGCCAGCAGCTCCGTTTTGGCGGGGGACTCCTACAATGAGCAGTTCTTC CASSSVLAGDSYNEQFF
TRBJ2-7 TRBV29-1 many TRBD1 TGCAGCGTTCCCAAAGGACAGGGAGAGCAGTACTTC CSVPKGQGEQYF
TRBJ2-5 TRBV20-1 many . TGCAGTGCTAGTACTAGATTTCAGGAGACCCAGTACTTC CSASTRFQETQYF
TRBJ2-1 TRBV10-3 medium-sized . TGTGCCATCAGTGAGGCAGGGATGAATGAGCAGTTCTTC CAISEAGMNEQFF
TRBJ2-7 TRBV29-1 many . TGCAGCGTTGTAGCCGGCCAACCCTACGAGCAGTACTTC CSVVAGQPYEQYF
TRBJ1-3 TRBV12-3/TRBV12-4 few . TGTGCCAGCATGGGAAGGGGCTCTGGAAACACCATATATTTT CASMGRGSGNTIYF
TRBJ2-5 TRBV11-2 . . TGTGCCAGCAGTCCTTCTCCGGAAGAGACCCAGTACTTC CASSPSPEETQYF